A selection of T cell receptor beta chains follows, all from one sample in a study of cytomegalovirus exposure and HLA in healthy donors. This table comes from immunoSEQ multiplex PCR, and its TCRdb copy is limited to in-frame clones, with some not included. The sample has 150,000 to 200,000 clones, about 88% seen once. The sequenced material came from PBMCs. The receptors here all came from a woman younger than 35 in good health and CMV-seronegative. Both conserved end residues are part of each CDR3. The D gene is left open where the match is weak. Size tells how often a clone was seen (once, few, many) or the class of an expanded clone, and some rows leave it out.

d_gene	v_gene	j_gene	abundance	CDR3aa	CDR3nt
NA	TRBV30	TRBJ1-1	NA	CAWSITAMNTEAFF	TGTGCCTGGAGTATAACAGCCATGAACACTGAAGCTTTCTTT
TRBD2	TRBV27	TRBJ2-7	NA	CASSLAVQSYEQYF	TGTGCCAGCAGCCTAGCGGTCCAATCCTACGAGCAGTACTTC
TRBD2	TRBV6-1	TRBJ2-3	NA	CASSATSGTSDTQYF	TGTGCCAGCAGTGCTACTAGCGGGACGTCAGATACGCAGTATTTT
TRBD2	TRBV5-1	TRBJ2-3	NA	CASSPTSGGASDTQYF	TGCGCCAGCAGCCCCACTAGCGGGGGGGCCTCAGATACGCAGTATTTT
TRBD2	TRBV7-6	TRBJ2-1	few	CASSLFSAGGQLPFF	TGTGCCAGCAGCTTATTCTCAGCGGGGGGGCAGCTGCCGTTCTTC
NA	TRBV27	TRBJ1-2	NA	CASSRAPTGNYGYTF	TGTGCCAGCAGTCGCGCCCCCACAGGGAACTATGGCTACACCTTC
TRBD2	TRBV7-9	TRBJ2-5	NA	CASSHAASGEETQYF	TGTGCCAGCAGCCATGCGGCTAGCGGGGAAGAGACCCAGTACTTC
NA	TRBV5-4	TRBJ2-5	NA	CASSLGSETQYF	TGTGCCAGCAGCTTGGGTTCTGAGACCCAGTACTTC
NA	TRBV5-8	TRBJ1-5	NA	CASSWGGDGNQPQHF	TGTGCCAGCAGCTGGGGGGGGGATGGGAATCAGCCCCAGCATTTT
NA	TRBV2	TRBJ1-1	NA	CASSEGGTEAFF	TGTGCCAGCAGTGAAGGAGGGACTGAAGCTTTCTTT
TRBD1	TRBV7-2	TRBJ1-3	NA	CASSFLGTGLGNTIYF	TGTGCCAGCAGCTTTCTCGGGACAGGGCTGGGAAACACCATATATTTT
NA	TRBV11-3	TRBJ2-3	NA	CASSFFLSTDTQYF	TGTGCCAGCAGCTTCTTTCTGAGTACTGATACGCAGTATTTT
NA	TRBV6-1	TRBJ2-7	once	CASSEAQGVAYEQYF	TGTGCCAGCAGTGAAGCGCAAGGGGTGGCCTACGAGCAGTACTTC